Detailed here is one T cell receptor (beta chain). V dropped 3 bases and J dropped 9 bases, with 12 bases sitting between them. This CDR3 is 14 amino acids long. The sample belongs to a study of CD8 T cells in Susac syndrome. Reverse transcription of about 0.5 to 1 ug RNA used random hexamers. TCRdb re-analysed the immunoSEQ multiplex PCR reads in MiXCR, keeping a single row per CDR3 protein. The sample holds approximately 150,000 distinct CDR3 sequences, 85% to 95% seen once. Sequenced sample: CD4+ T cells from PBMCs. The chain uses TRBV12-3 or TRBV12-4 and TRBJ1-6, with D perhaps matching TRBD1 (5 bases). The sequence was collected from a human donor with multiple sclerosis. The CDR3 bases are TGTGCCAGCAGTTTTGGGGTTGGGGGTTCACCCCTCCACTTT. It is translated as CASSFGVGGSPLHF.